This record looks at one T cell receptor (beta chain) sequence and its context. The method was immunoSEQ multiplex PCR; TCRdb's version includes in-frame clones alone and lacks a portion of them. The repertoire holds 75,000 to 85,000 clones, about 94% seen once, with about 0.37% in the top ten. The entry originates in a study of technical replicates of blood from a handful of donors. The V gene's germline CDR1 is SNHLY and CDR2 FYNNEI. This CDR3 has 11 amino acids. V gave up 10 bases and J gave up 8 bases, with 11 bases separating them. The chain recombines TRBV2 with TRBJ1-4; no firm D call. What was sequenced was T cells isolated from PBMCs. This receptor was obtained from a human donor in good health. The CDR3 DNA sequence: TGTGCCACCTATGAACGGGAAAAACTGTTTTTT. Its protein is CATYEREKLFF.